The clone carrying this T cell receptor beta chain was found once. Its antigen is as yet unknown. The stimulus was an HIV-1 Gag 15-mer peptide pool, 0.85 to 1 ug/peptide/mL. Memory cells lacking CD40L and CD69 with high CD45RO were sorted. The libraries were made with immunoSEQ version 4 in survey mode. This table comes from immunoSEQ multiplex PCR, and its TCRdb copy is limited to in-frame clones, with some not included. This sample has under 40,000 clones, with around 82% found just once. These data come from a study of persistence of HIV-infected CD4 T cells. The CDR3 contains 14 residues. Germline V CDR1 and CDR2: SGHRS, YFSETQ. V lost 0 bases and J lost 8, with 13 bases in between.

The TCR originated in an adult woman with HIV who was CMV-seropositive. The rearrangement uses TRBV5-1 and TRBJ2-3, with D possibly matching TRBD1 (5 bases). The specimen was CD4+ T cells sorted from PBMCs after 18-hour stimulation, collected from a patient who received antiretroviral therapy. CDR3 amino acids: CASSLGQGKGTQYF. The CDR3, as DNA: TGCGCCAGCAGCTTGGGGCAGGGTAAAGGTACGCAGTATTTT.